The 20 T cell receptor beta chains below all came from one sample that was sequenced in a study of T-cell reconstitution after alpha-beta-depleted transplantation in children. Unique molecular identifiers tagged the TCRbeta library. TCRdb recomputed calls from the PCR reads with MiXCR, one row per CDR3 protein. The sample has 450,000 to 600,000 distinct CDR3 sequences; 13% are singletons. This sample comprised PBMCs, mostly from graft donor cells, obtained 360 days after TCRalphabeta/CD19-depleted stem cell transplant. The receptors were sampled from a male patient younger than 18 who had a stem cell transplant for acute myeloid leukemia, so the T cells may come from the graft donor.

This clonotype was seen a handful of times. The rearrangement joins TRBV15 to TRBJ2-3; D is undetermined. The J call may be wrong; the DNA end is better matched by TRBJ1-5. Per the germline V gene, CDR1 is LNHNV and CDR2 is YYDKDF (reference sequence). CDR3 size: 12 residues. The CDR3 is CATSRDHGTQHF. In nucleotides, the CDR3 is TGTGCCACCAGCAGAGATCATGGTACGCAGCATTTT.

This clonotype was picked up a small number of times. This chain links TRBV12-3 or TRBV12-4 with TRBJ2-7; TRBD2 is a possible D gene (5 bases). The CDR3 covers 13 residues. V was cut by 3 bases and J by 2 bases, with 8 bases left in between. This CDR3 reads CASSFAAAYEQYF. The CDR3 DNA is TGTGCCAGCAGTTTTGCAGCGGCCTACGAGCAGTACTTC.

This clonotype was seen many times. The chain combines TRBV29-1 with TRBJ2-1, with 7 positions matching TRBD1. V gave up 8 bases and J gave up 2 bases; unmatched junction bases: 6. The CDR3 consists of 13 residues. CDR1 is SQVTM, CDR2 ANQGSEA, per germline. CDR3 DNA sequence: TGCAGCACGAACGGGACAGCCTACAATGAGCAGTTCTTC. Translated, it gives CSTNGTAYNEQFF.

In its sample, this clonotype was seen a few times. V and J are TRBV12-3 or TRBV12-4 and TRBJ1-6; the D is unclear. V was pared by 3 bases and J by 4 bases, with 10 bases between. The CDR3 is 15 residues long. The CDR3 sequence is CASSLVEQYNSPLHF. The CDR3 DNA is TGTGCCAGCAGTTTGGTGGAACAGTATAATTCACCCCTCCACTTT.

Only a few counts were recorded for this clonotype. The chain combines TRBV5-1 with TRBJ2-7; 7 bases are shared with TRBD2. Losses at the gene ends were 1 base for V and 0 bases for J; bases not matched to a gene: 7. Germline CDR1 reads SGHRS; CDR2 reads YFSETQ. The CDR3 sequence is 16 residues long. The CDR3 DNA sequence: TGCGCCAGCAGCTTGAATCCAGCGGGAAACTCCTACGAGCAGTACTTC. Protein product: CASSLNPAGNSYEQYF.

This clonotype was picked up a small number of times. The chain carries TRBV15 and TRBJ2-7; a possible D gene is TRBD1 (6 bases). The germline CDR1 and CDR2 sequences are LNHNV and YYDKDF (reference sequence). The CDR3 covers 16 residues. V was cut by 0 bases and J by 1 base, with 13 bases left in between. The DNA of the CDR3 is TGTGCCACCAGCAGAGACCGTAACACAGGGTCCTACGAGCAGTACTTC. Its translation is CATSRDRNTGSYEQYF.

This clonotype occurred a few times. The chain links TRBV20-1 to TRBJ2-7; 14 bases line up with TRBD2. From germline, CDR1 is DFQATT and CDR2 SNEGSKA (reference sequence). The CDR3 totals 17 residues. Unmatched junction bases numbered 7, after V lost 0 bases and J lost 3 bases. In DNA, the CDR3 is TGCAGTGCTAGAGATGGGACTAGCGGGAGATCCTACTACGAGCAGTACTTC. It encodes CSARDGTSGRSYYEQYF.

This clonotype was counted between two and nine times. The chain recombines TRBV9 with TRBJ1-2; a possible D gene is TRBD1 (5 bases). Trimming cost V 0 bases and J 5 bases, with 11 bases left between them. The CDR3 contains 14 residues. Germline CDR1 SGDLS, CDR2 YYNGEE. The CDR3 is CASSVVRGGYGYTF. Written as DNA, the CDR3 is TGTGCCAGCAGCGTAGTGAGGGGCGGTTATGGCTACACCTTC.

The CDR3 nucleotides read TGCAGTGCTACAGACCAACTAGCGGGACCATCAAACAACTACGAGCAGTACTTC. Encoded protein: CSATDQLAGPSNNYEQYF. The chain recombines TRBV20-1 with TRBJ2-7, with 10 bases that match TRBD2. Germline CDR1 and CDR2: DFQATT and SNEGSKA (reference sequence). V was pared by 4 bases and J by 3 bases, with 18 bases of the junction left unmatched. The CDR3 runs to 18 residues.

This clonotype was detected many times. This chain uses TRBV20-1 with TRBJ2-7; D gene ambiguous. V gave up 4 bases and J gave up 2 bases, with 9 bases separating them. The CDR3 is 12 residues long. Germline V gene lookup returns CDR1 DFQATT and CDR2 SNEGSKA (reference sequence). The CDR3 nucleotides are TGCAGTGCTAAGGTCCCGGCCTACGAGCAGTACTTC. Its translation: CSAKVPAYEQYF.

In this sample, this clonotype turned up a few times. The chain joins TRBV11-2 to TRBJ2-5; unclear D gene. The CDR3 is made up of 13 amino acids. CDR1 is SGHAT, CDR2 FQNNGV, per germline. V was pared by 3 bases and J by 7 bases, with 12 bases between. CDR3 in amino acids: CASSFTSKGTQYF. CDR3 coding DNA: TGTGCCAGCAGCTTTACGTCAAAGGGGACCCAGTACTTC.

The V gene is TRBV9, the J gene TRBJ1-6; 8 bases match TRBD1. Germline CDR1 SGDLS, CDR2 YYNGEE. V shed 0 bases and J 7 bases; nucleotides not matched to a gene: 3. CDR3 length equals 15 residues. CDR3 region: CASSVVGDRNSPLHF. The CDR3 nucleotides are TGTGCCAGCAGCGTAGTCGGGGACAGGAATTCACCCCTCCACTTT.

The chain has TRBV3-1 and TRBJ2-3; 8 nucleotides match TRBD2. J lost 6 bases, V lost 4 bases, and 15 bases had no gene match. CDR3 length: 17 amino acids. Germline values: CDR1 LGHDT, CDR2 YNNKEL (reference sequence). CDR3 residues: CASSPRILAETRDTQYF. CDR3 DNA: TGTGCCAGCAGCCCCAGGATACTAGCGGAGACCAGGGATACGCAGTATTTT.

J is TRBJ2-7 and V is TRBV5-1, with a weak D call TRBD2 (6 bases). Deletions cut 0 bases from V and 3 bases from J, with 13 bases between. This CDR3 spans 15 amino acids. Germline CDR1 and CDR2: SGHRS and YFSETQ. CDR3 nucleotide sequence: TGCGCCAGCAGCTTGGTTTCCGGCGGGATCTACGAGCAGTACTTC. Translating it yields CASSLVSGGIYEQYF.

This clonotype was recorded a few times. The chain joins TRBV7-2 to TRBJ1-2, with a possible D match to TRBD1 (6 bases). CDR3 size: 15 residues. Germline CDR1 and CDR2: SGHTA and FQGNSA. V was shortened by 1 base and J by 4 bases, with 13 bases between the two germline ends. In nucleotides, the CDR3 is TGTGCCAGCAGCTTAGAACCGACAGGACTCTATGGCTACACCTTC. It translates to CASSLEPTGLYGYTF.

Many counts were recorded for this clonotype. The CDR3 loop is CASSRQMGRGTASSRGCNEQFF. The DNA for the CDR3 is TGTGCCAGCAGCCGACAGATGGGCAGAGGGACTGCGAGTTCGCGGGGGTGCAATGAGCAGTTCTTC. This chain joins TRBV4-2 and TRBJ2-1; 7 positions match TRBD2. J was trimmed by 6 bases and V by 4 bases; bases with no gene match: 30. The length of the CDR3 is 22 residues. Germline values: CDR1 LGHNA, CDR2 YNFKEQ.

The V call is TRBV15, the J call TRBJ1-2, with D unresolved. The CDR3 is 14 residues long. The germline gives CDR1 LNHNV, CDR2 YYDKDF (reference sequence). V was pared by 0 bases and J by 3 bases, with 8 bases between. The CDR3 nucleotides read TGTGCCACCAGCAGAGAACGCGTGGACTATGGCTACACCTTC. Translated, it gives CATSRERVDYGYTF.

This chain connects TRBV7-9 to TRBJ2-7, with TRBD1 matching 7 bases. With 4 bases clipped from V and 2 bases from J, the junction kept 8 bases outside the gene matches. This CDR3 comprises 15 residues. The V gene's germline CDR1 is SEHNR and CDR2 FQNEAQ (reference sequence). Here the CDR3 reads CASSSRDRLPYEQYF. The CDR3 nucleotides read TGTGCCAGCAGCTCCCGGGACAGACTTCCCTACGAGCAGTACTTC.

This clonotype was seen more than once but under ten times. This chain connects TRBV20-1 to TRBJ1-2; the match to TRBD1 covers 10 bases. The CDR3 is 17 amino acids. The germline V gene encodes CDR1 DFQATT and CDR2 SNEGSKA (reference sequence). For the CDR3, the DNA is TGCAGGGCCACAAGGCCCACCGGGACAGGGGAAGGTTATGGCTACACCTTC. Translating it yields CRATRPTGTGEGYGYTF.

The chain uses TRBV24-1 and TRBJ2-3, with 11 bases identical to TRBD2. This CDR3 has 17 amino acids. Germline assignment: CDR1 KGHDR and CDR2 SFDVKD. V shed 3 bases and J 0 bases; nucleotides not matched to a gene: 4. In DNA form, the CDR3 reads TGTGCCACCAGTGATCGGAGACTAGCGGGAAGCACAGATACGCAGTATTTT. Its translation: CATSDRRLAGSTDTQYF.